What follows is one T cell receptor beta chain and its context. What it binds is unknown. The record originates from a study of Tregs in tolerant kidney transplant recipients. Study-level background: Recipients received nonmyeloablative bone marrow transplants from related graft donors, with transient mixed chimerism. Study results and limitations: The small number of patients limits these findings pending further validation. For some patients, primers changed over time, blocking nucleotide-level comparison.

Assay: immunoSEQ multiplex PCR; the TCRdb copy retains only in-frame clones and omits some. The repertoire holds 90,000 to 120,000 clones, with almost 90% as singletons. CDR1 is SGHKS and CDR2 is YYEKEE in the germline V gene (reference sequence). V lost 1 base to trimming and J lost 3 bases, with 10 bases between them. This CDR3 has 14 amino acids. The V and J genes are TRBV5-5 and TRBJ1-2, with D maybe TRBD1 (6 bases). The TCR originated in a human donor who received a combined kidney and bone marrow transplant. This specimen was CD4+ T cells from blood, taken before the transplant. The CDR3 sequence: CASSLSYRDYGYTF. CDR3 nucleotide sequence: TGTGCCAGCAGCTTGTCATACAGGGACTATGGCTACACCTTC.